These T cell receptor beta chains were read from a single sample in a study of shared clonotypes between healthy human individuals. Using immunoSEQ multiplex PCR, the repertoire was profiled, and TCRdb retains in-frame clones only, with some absent. The sample gives 650,000 to 700,000 clones, 90% of which show up once; more than 30% is in the top ten. The sequenced sample consisted of memory CD8+ T cells from PBMCs. The receptors were gathered from a man aged 18 to 35 in good health. Some clones in this sample may be carry-over from other donors' samples. Both conserved end residues are part of each CDR3.

V: TRBV29-1
J: TRBJ2-1
CDR3: CSADYNEQFF

V: TRBV27
J: TRBJ2-7
CDR3: CASSSLTGSLHEQYF

V: TRBV18
J: TRBJ1-1
CDR3: CASSPARFMNTEAFF

V: TRBV27
J: TRBJ1-5
CDR3: CASSLLGSNQPQHF

V: TRBV9
J: TRBJ1-2
CDR3: CASSVEGRANYGYTF

V: TRBV7-8
J: TRBJ2-3
CDR3: CASSLNDRSWTDTQYF

V: TRBV6-5
J: TRBJ1-5
CDR3: CASSWNSLWPQHF

V: TRBV5-5
J: TRBJ2-1
CDR3: CASSFQGAIYNEQFF

V: TRBV19
J: TRBJ1-2
CDR3: CASSIARWTGADGYTF

V: TRBV6-5
J: TRBJ2-7
CDR3: CASSYSTDLSYEQYF

V: TRBV6-6
J: TRBJ2-5
CDR3: CASSPRFQETQYF

V: TRBV18
J: TRBJ2-3
CDR3: CASSPPLHSPDTQYF

V: TRBV6-1
J: TRBJ2-7
CDR3: CASSPAPGLNYEQYF

V: TRBV29-1
J: TRBJ1-2
CDR3: CSVAGQGDGYTF

V: TRBV28
J: TRBJ2-7
CDR3: CASSLGSGTGGYEQYF

V: TRBV5-4
J: TRBJ2-1
CDR3: CAGGMGGRSYNEQFF

V: TRBV11-2
J: TRBJ2-7
CDR3: CASSPRARPYEQYF

V: TRBV5-1
J: TRBJ1-5
CDR3: CASSFDRVKGQPQHF

V: TRBV9
J: TRBJ1-4
CDR3: CASSPHPTATNEKLFF

V: TRBV27
J: TRBJ2-3
CDR3: CASKGLSSTDTQYF

V: TRBV9
J: TRBJ2-2
CDR3: CASSVEGGTGELFF

V: TRBV9
J: TRBJ2-2
CDR3: CASSVDGIFGGNTGELFF

V: TRBV4-1
J: TRBJ1-5
CDR3: CASSQDSTVSNQPQHF

V: TRBV27
J: TRBJ1-4
CDR3: CATADQGVHFEKLFF

V: TRBV9
J: TRBJ1-4
CDR3: CASSDSGTGREKLFF

V: TRBV19
J: TRBJ2-3
CDR3: CASSMLDLRGRTDTQYF

V: TRBV7-8
J: TRBJ1-1
CDR3: CASSFSLTGPNTEAFF

V: TRBV2
J: TRBJ1-1
CDR3: CASSDRGTAAMNTEAFF

V: TRBV19
J: TRBJ2-1
CDR3: CASSILSMGEQFF

V: TRBV25-1
J: TRBJ2-7
CDR3: CASSAGSSYEQYF

V: TRBV19
J: TRBJ1-1
CDR3: CASSIGHYSMNTEAFF

V: TRBV6-6
J: TRBJ2-1
CDR3: CASSYPLAGVGDEQFF

V: TRBV13
J: -
CDR3: CASSLDREPYEQYF

V: TRBV4-1
J: TRBJ1-3
CDR3: CASSQVRRDAVGHTIYF

V: TRBV9
J: TRBJ2-2
CDR3: CASSPRATGELFF

V: TRBV4-3
J: TRBJ2-1
CDR3: CASSQEFRVDEQFF